This T cell receptor beta chain was sequenced during a study of identical twins. Everyone who gave samples was a healthy Caucasian. The length of the CDR3 is 15 residues. V was pared by 0 bases and J by 3 bases, with 3 bases of the junction left unmatched. Germline V gene lookup returns CDR1 MNHEY and CDR2 SVGAGI. Template switching (which added a universal primer site) was used, and cDNA carried unique molecular identifiers. TCRdb ran MiXCR on the 5' RACE reads and lists one entry per CDR3 protein. The table has about 210,000 distinct CDR3 sequences, roughly a tenth seen once; the top ten hold about 5.5%.

V gene TRBV6-5 combines with J gene TRBJ2-3, with 7 positions matching TRBD2. Material for sequencing was memory (CD45RO+) T cells sorted from blood. The receptor comes from a woman in her late teens or twenties in good health. The CDR3 DNA follows: TGTGCCAGCAGTTACTCCCCGGGGGGAACAGATACGCAGTATTTT. Amino acids: CASSYSPGGTDTQYF.